These 10 T cell receptor beta chains share one sample of origin, sequenced in a study of radiation and T cells in renal cell carcinoma. Specified time point: blood 2 weeks post-SBRT. Treatment in this sample: 15 Gy SBRT to primary tumor, nephrectomy 4 weeks later. TCRdb's copy holds only in-frame clones and misses some; the assay was immunoSEQ multiplex PCR. The data contain some 130,000 clones, 80% to 90% of them singletons. Material: blood, obtained from a patient whose treatment included radiotherapy and nephrectomy. The receptors were gathered from a woman aged 60-70 years with renal cell carcinoma.

The CDR3 nucleotides are TGTGCCAGCGGGTACGGACAGGGGGCGCACGAGCAGTACTTC. It is translated as CASGYGQGAHEQYF. The J gene is TRBJ2-7, the V gene TRBV7-6, with 11 bases fitting TRBD1. The CDR3 totals 14 residues. Germline values: CDR1 SGHVS, CDR2 FNYEAQ. The junction had 8 bases not matched to a gene; V was cut back by 8 bases and J by 5 bases.

The gene calls are TRBV4-3 and TRBJ2-7; D assignment may be TRBD1 or TRBD2 (5 bases each). CDR1 is LGHNA and CDR2 is YSLEER in the germline V gene. The CDR3 has 16 amino acids. The ends were cut back, 0 bases at V and 2 bases at J, with 14 bases in the middle. CDR3 nucleotide sequence: TGCGCCAGCAGCCAAGAATCGGGGCCGCCCGCCTACGAGCAGTACTTC. Its translation is CASSQESGPPAYEQYF.

The V call is TRBV28, the J call TRBJ2-7; D remains ambiguous. This CDR3 comprises 13 residues. V was pared by 3 bases and J by 3 bases, with 9 bases between. Germline V gives CDR1 MDHEN, CDR2 SYDVKM. CDR3 residues: CASSLPLYYEQYF. The CDR3 DNA follows: TGTGCCAGCAGTTTGCCCCTATACTACGAGCAGTACTTC.

This sequence joins TRBV19 and TRBJ1-1; 9 nucleotides line up with TRBD1. J was trimmed by 4 bases and V by 6 bases; bases with no gene match: 6. This CDR3 contains 14 residues. Looked up from germline, CDR1 is LNHDA and CDR2 is SQIVND (reference sequence). CDR3 sequence reads: CASSTGTGRTEAFF. The CDR3 DNA is TGTGCCAGTAGCACCGGGACAGGGCGCACTGAAGCTTTCTTT.

The V gene is TRBV2, the J gene TRBJ2-5; D uncertain. Germline values: CDR1 SNHLY, CDR2 FYNNEI. Trimming removed 11 bases from V and 3 bases from J, with 13 bases in between. This CDR3 has 12 amino acids. In nucleotides, the CDR3 is TGTGCCGGACGTGCAGGAGAAGAGACCCAGTACTTC. It yields the protein CAGRAGEETQYF. Looking up the rest from reference TRBV2 and TRBJ2-5 gives the full variable domain: EPEVTQTPSHQVTQMGQEVILRCVPISNHLYFYWYRQILGQKVEFLVSFYNNEISEKSEIFDDQFSVERPDGSNFTLKIRSTKLEDSAMYFCAGRAGEETQYFGPGTRLLVL.

The chain is built from TRBV15 and TRBJ2-7; D unclear. Per germline, CDR1 LNHNV and CDR2 YYDKDF (reference sequence). The CDR3 sequence is 15 residues long. V gave up 0 bases and J gave up 0 bases, with 9 bases separating them. CDR3 nucleotide sequence: TGTGCCACCAGCAGAGATAGGACCTTCTCCTACGAGCAGTACTTC. It is translated as CATSRDRTFSYEQYF.

This chain joins TRBV11-2 and TRBJ1-4; D not certain. Trimming stripped 6 bases from V and 8 bases from J, with 10 bases between. The CDR3 length is 12 residues. The germline V gene encodes CDR1 SGHAT and CDR2 FQNNGV. The CDR3 bases are TGTGCCAGCAGTGTGACTGGGGAAAAACTGTTTTTT. This gives the protein CASSVTGEKLFF. The whole variable domain, remainder taken from reference TRBV11-2 and TRBJ1-4, is EAGVAQSPRYKIIEKRQSVAFWCNPISGHATLYWYQQILGQGPKLLIQFQNNGVVDDSQLPKDRFSAERLKGVDSTLKIQPAKLEDSAVYLCASSVTGEKLFFGSGTQLSVL.

This clone was counted once. This chain connects TRBV19 to TRBJ1-5, with unresolved D. The germline gives CDR1 LNHDA, CDR2 SQIVND (reference sequence). With 1 base removed from V and 1 base from J, the gap between germline ends came to 11 bases. The CDR3 is made up of 16 amino acids. The CDR3 DNA reads TGTGCCAGTAGTATAGGGAGCGACGGGAGCAATCAGCCCCAGCATTTT. This translates into CASSIGSDGSNQPQHF.

The sample holds a few counts of this clone. The rearrangement uses TRBV19 and TRBJ1-1; unclear D gene. The V end was cut by 7 bases, the J end by 4 bases, with 16 bases between. The CDR3 spans 14 residues. Germline values: CDR1 LNHDA, CDR2 SQIVND (reference sequence). CDR3 coding DNA: TGTGCCAGTACCACCCTGGGCCCGATCACTGAAGCTTTCTTT. Translating gives CASTTLGPITEAFF.

The chain has TRBV30 and TRBJ1-4, with a weak D call TRBD1 (6 bases). CDR3 length equals 16 residues. The germline V gene encodes CDR1 GTSNPN and CDR2 SVGIG (reference sequence). With 8 bases removed from V and 0 bases from J, the gap between germline ends came to 19 bases. CDR3 region: CAGKHGGLTTNEKLFF. The CDR3 DNA is TGTGCCGGCAAACACGGGGGGCTCACAACTAATGAAAAACTGTTTTTT.